Described below is a single TCR beta chain sequence and its context. Its matching antigen is unknown. The sample comes from a study of cytomegalovirus exposure and HLA in healthy donors. Whole-study context: The study's early data release held 80 million to 95 million unique TCRs from HLA-typed donors. Researchers found that roughly 77% of a few hundred genotyped donors fell within the Caucasian-associated ancestry cluster.

60 Vbeta and 13 Jbeta primers were used in PCR. TCRdb's copy holds only in-frame clones and misses some; the assay was immunoSEQ multiplex PCR. The data hold some 110,000 clones, with around 75% observed a single time. Overall study findings and caveats: Accounts indicate the classifier identified cytomegalovirus status with strong specificity and sensitivity. The study found most TCR sequences rare, yet found some public TCRs in many donors.

CDR1 is SEHNR and CDR2 is FQNEAQ in the germline V gene (reference sequence). The CDR3 loop spans 17 amino acids. Trimming removed 5 bases from V and 7 bases from J; junction bases left unmatched: 17. J is TRBJ2-1 and V is TRBV7-9; 7 positions agree with TRBD1. Sample: PBMCs. The TCR originated in a man aged 25-45 years in good health and CMV-seropositive. The CDR3 loop reads CASSPRPTGSVGNEQFF. The CDR3 DNA is TGTGCCAGCAGCCCCCGCCCGACAGGGAGTGTTGGGAATGAGCAGTTCTTC.